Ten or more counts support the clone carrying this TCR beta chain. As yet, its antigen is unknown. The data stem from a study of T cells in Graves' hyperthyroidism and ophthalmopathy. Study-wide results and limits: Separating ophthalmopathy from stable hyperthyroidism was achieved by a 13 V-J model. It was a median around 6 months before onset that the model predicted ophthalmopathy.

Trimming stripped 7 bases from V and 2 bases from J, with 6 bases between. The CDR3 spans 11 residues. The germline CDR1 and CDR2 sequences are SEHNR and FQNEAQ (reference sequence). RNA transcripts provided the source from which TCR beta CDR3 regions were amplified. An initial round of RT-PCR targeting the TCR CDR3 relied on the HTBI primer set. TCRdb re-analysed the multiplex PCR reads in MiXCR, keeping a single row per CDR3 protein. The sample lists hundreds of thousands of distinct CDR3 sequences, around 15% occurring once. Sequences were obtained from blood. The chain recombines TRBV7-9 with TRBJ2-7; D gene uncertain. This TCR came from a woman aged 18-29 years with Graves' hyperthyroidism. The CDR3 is CASTQTYEQYF. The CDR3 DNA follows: TGTGCCAGCACCCAGACCTACGAGCAGTACTTC.